A selection of T cell receptor beta chains follows, all from one sample in a study of blood T cell repertoires in COVID-19. Using immunoSEQ multiplex PCR, the repertoire was profiled, and TCRdb retains in-frame clones only, with some absent. The sample lists about 140,000 clones, around 80% occurring once. The sequencing sample was made of PBMCs or T cells enriched from blood (not recorded which). The receptors come from a woman aged 45-65 years who had recovered from COVID-19. Both conserved end residues are part of each CDR3. Fields, in order: D gene, V gene, J gene, clone size, CDR3 protein. A D gene is named only where the DNA matches it firmly. The size entry is marked missing in some rows and otherwise reads once, few, many or a size class.

.	TRBV29-1	TRBJ2-4	.	CSAQEGSKNIQYF
TRBD1	TRBV7-9	TRBJ2-7	few	CASRTDRGSYEQYF
TRBD1	TRBV29-1	TRBJ2-3	.	CSIGDRVNTDTQYF
TRBD1	TRBV5-1	TRBJ2-1	.	CASSLDRGNNEQFF
.	TRBV5-4	TRBJ2-5	.	CASSEGGRETQYF
TRBD1	TRBV18	TRBJ1-6	few	CASSPTGVNGSPLHF
.	TRBV2	TRBJ2-2	.	CAGSRQGTNTGELFF
TRBD1	TRBV7-9	TRBJ1-2	.	CASSRDRGNYGYTF
TRBD2	TRBV7-6	TRBJ2-5	.	CASSSQSSGGATQETQYF
.	TRBV5-1	TRBJ1-2	.	CASSPAGGGGGYTF
TRBD1	TRBV5-1	TRBJ1-4	.	CASSPGQGAEKLFF
TRBD1	TRBV6-5	TRBJ2-3	.	CATRDRSTDTQYF
TRBD1	TRBV2	TRBJ1-2	.	CAWSGQGYGYTF
.	TRBV12-5	TRBJ1-2	.	CASGTQVTYGYTF
.	TRBV27	TRBJ2-1	.	CASNPWTGSSYNEQFF
.	TRBV2	TRBJ1-6	.	CASSDPGVSPLHF
TRBD1	TRBV15	TRBJ2-3	once	CATRRAPEQRGQESTDTQYF
.	TRBV27	TRBJ1-4	once	CASSLSLHEKLFF
.	TRBV2	TRBJ1-5	.	CASSGRVGGQPQHF
.	TRBV10-1	TRBJ1-6	.	CASSDGSYNSPLHF
.	TRBV6-5	TRBJ2-2	.	CASQPSQGAGELFF
.	TRBV4-2	TRBJ2-5	.	CASSKRLVVQETQYF
.	TRBV12-3/TRBV12-4	TRBJ1-4	.	CASSNRRELFF
.	TRBV5-1	TRBJ1-4	.	CASSLGWGEKLFF
TRBD1	TRBV28	TRBJ1-2	.	CATPGQGNGYTF
.	TRBV9	TRBJ1-4	.	CASSVGSQHEKLFF
TRBD1	TRBV27	TRBJ1-5	.	CASKRGQGAYGNQPQHF
.	TRBV7-7	TRBJ2-1	.	CASSLVAGNNEQFF
.	TRBV12-5	TRBJ2-1	.	CASGQGSYNEQFF
.	TRBV7-3	TRBJ2-2	.	CASKIEPNTGELFF
.	TRBV11-2	TRBJ2-5	.	CASSLGEAETQYF
.	TRBV7-8	TRBJ1-3	.	CASSSEGGGWSGNTIYF
.	TRBV28	TRBJ1-2	few	CASSSLGPTNYGYTF
TRBD1	TRBV6-4	TRBJ1-1	.	CASSTGTGGRNTEAFF
.	TRBV18	TRBJ2-2	.	CASSPDSATGELFF
.	TRBV6-6	TRBJ1-5	.	CASSRDYSNQPQHF
TRBD2	TRBV9	TRBJ2-5	.	CASSVGAGAQETQYF
.	TRBV11-3	TRBJ2-1	once	CASSLEAGRYNEQFF
TRBD1	TRBV5-1	TRBJ2-5	.	CASSSGTGSQETQYF
TRBD2	TRBV2	TRBJ2-1	.	CASSENLAGGLEQFF
.	TRBV28	TRBJ2-7	.	CASNQLILYEQYF
TRBD1	TRBV25-1	TRBJ1-4	.	CASSERDRGHEKLFF
TRBD1	TRBV6-5	TRBJ2-3	many	CASKIQGARTDTQYF
TRBD1	TRBV2	TRBJ1-2	.	CASSPDRALSFGYTF
TRBD1	TRBV20-1	TRBJ2-5	.	CSASRQGSQETQYF
.	TRBV27	TRBJ1-5	.	CASSSWTSRNQPQHF
TRBD2	TRBV5-6	TRBJ2-1	.	CASSPVAGGNLDEQFF
.	TRBV28	TRBJ1-4	.	CASTTTATNEKLFF
.	TRBV29-1	TRBJ1-2	.	CSVLGARSYGYTF
.	TRBV10-3	TRBJ1-6	.	CASQGLYNSPLHF
.	TRBV3-1/TRBV3-2	TRBJ1-2	.	CASSLTDSNYGYTF
TRBD2	TRBV11-3	TRBJ2-3	.	CASSQTGGAGTDTQYF
.	TRBV7-2	TRBJ1-2	.	CASSPGGGRGYGYTF